The present TCR beta chain was sequenced within a study of T cells in Graves' hyperthyroidism and ophthalmopathy. Graves' hyperthyroidism qualified as stable when ophthalmopathy did not progress within 18 months. Diagnosis of hyperthyroidism was new in patients aged 18 to 65, and its duration was under 2 months. Diagnostic decisions used clinical symptoms, serum thyroxine and TRAb, thyroid ultrasound and orbital computed tomography. As to this clonotype: At one of its ends the junction is not consistent with the germline gene, which may arise from a read error.

Amplified TCR beta CDR3 regions came from RNA transcripts. HTBI primers were the set used in a first-round RT-PCR of the TCR CDR3. TCRdb re-called the multiplex PCR reads with MiXCR, one entry per CDR3 protein. The data show almost 50,000 distinct CDR3 sequences, with roughly 51% seen just once and 34% held by the top ten. This CDR3 has 13 amino acids. Germline V gives CDR1 MNHNS, CDR2 SASEGT. This receptor was identified in a man younger than 30 with Graves' hyperthyroidism. The chain joins TRBV6-1 to TRBJ2-7; perhaps TRBD1 as D (6 bases). Input material: peripheral blood or thyroid tissue (not recorded which). This chain's CDR3 is CASSRGRGYERYF. CDR3 sequence (DNA): TGTGCCAGCAGCCGGGGCAGGGGATACGAGCGGTACTTC.